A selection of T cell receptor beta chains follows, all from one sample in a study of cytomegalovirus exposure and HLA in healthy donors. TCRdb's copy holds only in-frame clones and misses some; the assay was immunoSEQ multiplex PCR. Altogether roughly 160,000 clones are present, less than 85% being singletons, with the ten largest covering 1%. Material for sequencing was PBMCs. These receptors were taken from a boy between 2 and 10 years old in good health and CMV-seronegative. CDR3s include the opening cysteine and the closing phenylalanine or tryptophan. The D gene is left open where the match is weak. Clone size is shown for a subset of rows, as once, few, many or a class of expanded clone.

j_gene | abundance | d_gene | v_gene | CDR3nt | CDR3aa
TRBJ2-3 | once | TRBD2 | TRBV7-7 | TGTGCCAGCAGCCCGACTAGCGGCCCCACAGATACGCAGTATTTT | CASSPTSGPTDTQYF
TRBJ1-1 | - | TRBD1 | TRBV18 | TGTGCCAGCCTGACAGGGTTGAACACTGAAGCTTTCTTT | CASLTGLNTEAFF
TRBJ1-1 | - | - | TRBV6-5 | TGTGCCAGCAGTACAGGGCCGAACACTGAAGCTTTCTTT | CASSTGPNTEAFF
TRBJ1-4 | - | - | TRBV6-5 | TGTGCCAGCAGCCCCGTGGGAGGGACTAATGAAAAACTGTTTTTT | CASSPVGGTNEKLFF
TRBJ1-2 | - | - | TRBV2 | TGTGCCAGCAGTCCAGAGGAGTATGGCTACACCTTC | CASSPEEYGYTF
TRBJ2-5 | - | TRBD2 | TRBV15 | TGTGCCACCAGCAGCACTAAAGGCGGGAGGGCAGAGACCCAGTACTTC | CATSSTKGGRAETQYF
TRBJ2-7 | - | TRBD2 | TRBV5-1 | TGCGCCAGCAGCTTCAGCGGGAGCTCCTACGAGCAGTACTTC | CASSFSGSSYEQYF
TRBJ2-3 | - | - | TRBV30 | TGTGCCTGGAGTGGGACATCTACGCAGTATTTT | CAWSGTSTQYF
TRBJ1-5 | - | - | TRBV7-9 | TGTGCCAGCAGCCAAAACAGTGGAGTCCGGGAGAATCAGCCCCAGCATTTT | CASSQNSGVRENQPQHF
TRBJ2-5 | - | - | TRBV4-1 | TGCGCCAGCAGGGGCAACCAAGAGACCCAGTACTTC | CASRGNQETQYF
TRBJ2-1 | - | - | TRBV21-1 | TGTGCCAGCAGCAAAGGGAGTGTCGGACACCGCTCCTACAATGAGCAGTTCTTC | CASSKGSVGHRSYNEQFF
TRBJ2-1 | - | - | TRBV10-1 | TGCGCCAGCAGTGAGTCGTCCCCCTTAAACTTATACAATGAGCAGTTCTTC | CASSESSPLNLYNEQFF
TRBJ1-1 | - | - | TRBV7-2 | TGTGCCAGCAGCTCCGGAGGTGTGATAAACACTGAAGCTTTCTTT | CASSSGGVINTEAFF
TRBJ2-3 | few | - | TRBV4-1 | TGCGCCAGCAGCCACGAGCGGGCCTCCACAGATACGCAGTATTTT | CASSHERASTDTQYF
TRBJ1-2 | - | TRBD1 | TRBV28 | TGTGCCAGCAGTTTCGGGGACAGGGTCTATGGCTACACCTTC | CASSFGDRVYGYTF
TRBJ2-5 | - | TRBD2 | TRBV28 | TGTGCCAGCAGTAAGACTAGCATAGAGACCCAGTACTTC | CASSKTSIETQYF
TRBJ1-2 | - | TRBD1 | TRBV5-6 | TGTGCCAGCAGCACACGGGGACAGAACTATGGCTACACCTTC | CASSTRGQNYGYTF
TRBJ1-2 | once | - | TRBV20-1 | TGCAGTGCTAGAGATGGGCCAGAGTACACCTTC | CSARDGPEYTF
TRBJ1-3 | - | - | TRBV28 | TGTGCCAGCAGTGCCCTGACAGTTTCTGGAAACACCATATATTTT | CASSALTVSGNTIYF
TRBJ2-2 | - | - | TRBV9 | TGTGCCAGTAGGGGCCTCTCGAACACCGGGGAGCTGTTTTTT | CASRGLSNTGELFF
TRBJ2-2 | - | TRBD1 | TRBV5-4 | TGTGCCAGCAGCACGACAGGGGGCTATGGCGGGGAGCTGTTTTTT | CASSTTGGYGGELFF
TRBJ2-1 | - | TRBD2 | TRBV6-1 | TGTGCCAGCAGTGAAAACCTAGGGCTAGCGGGAATTAACAATGAGCAGTTCTTC | CASSENLGLAGINNEQFF
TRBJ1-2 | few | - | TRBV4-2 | TGTGCCAGCAGCCAAACCGTTGGCAGGGGAGTATATGGCTACACCTTC | CASSQTVGRGVYGYTF
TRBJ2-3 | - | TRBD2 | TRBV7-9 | TGTGCCAGCAGCTCCGGACTAGCGGGAGGGGGGACAGATACGCAGTATTTT | CASSSGLAGGGTDTQYF
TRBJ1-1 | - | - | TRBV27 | TGTGCCTCCCAGTCGGGGGGTCGGGGGAACACTGAAGCTTTCTTT | CASQSGGRGNTEAFF
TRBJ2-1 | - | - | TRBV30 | TGTGCCTGGAGTAGGCAGGGCAAGACGAGCTCCTACAATGAGCAGTTCTTC | CAWSRQGKTSSYNEQFF
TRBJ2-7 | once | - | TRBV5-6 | TGTGCCAGCAGCCGCGGTGTAGAGCAGTACTTC | CASSRGVEQYF
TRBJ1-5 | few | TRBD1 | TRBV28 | TGTGCCGCCGACGAGGGGGCTCTCAATCAGCCCCAGCATTTT | CAADEGALNQPQHF